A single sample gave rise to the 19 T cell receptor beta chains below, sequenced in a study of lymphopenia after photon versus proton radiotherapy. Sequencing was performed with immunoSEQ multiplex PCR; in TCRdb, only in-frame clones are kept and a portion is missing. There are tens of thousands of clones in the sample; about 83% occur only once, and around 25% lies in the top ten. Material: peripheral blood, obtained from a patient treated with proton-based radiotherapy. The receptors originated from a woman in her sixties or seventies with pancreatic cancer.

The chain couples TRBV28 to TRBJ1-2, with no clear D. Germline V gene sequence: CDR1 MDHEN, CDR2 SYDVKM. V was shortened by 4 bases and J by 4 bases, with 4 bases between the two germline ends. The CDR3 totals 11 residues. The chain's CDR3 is CASSSPYGYTF. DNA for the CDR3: TGTGCCAGCAGTTCCCCCTATGGCTACACCTTC.

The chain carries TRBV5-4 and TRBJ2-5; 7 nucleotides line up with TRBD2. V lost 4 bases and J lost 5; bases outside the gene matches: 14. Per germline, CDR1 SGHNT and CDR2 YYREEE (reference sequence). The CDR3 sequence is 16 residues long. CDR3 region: CASSPDLLSGVETQYF. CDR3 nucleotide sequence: TGTGCCAGCAGCCCCGACCTCCTCAGCGGGGTGGAGACCCAGTACTTC.

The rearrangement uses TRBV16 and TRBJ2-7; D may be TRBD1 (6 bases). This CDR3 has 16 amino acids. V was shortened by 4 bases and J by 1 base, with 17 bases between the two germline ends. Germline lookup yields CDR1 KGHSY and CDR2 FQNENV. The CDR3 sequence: CASSRIQGSGSYEQYF. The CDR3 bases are TGTGCCAGCAGCCGGATCCAGGGGAGTGGGTCCTACGAGCAGTACTTC.

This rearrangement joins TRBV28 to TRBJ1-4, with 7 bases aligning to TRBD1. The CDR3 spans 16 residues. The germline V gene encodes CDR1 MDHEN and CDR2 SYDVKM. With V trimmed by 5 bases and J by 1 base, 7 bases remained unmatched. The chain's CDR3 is CASSPSGGETNEKLFF. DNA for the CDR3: TGTGCCAGCAGTCCTTCAGGGGGGGAAACTAATGAAAAACTGTTTTTT.

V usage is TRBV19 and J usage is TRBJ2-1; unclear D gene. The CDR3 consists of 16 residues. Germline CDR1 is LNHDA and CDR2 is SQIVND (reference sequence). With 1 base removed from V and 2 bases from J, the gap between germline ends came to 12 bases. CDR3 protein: CASSIVVGQAYNEQFF. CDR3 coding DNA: TGTGCCAGTAGTATAGTCGTCGGGCAGGCCTACAATGAGCAGTTCTTC.

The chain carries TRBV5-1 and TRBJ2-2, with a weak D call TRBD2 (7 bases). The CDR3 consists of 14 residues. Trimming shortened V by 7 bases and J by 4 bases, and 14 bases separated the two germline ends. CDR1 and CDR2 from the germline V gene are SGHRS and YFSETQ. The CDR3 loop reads CASLGGGGTGELFF. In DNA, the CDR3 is TGCGCCAGCCTCGGGGGAGGGGGCACCGGGGAGCTGTTTTTT.

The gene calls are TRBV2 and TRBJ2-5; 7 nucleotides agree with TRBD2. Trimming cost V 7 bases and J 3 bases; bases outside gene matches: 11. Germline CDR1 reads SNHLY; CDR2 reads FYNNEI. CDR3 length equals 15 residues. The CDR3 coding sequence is TGTGCCAGCACACCTTGGGGCGCGGGAGAAGAGACCCAGTACTTC. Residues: CASTPWGAGEETQYF.

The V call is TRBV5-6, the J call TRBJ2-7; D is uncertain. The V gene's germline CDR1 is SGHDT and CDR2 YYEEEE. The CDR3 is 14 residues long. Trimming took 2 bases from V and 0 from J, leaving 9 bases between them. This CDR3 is CASSFQDISYEQYF. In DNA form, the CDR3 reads TGTGCCAGCAGCTTCCAAGACATCTCCTACGAGCAGTACTTC.

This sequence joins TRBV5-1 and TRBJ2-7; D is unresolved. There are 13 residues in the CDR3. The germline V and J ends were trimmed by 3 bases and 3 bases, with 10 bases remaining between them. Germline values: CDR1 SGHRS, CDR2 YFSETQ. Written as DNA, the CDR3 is TGCGCCAGCAGCTCTACCCCTAGCTACGAGCAGTACTTC. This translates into CASSSTPSYEQYF.

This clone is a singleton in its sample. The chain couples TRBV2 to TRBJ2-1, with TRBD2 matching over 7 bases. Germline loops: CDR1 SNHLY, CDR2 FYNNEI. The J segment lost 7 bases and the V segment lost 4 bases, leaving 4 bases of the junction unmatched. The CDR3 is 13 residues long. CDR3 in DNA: TGTGCCAGCAGTGGGCCCGGGGGGAATGAGCAGTTCTTC. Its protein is CASSGPGGNEQFF. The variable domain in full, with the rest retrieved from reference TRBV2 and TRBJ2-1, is EPEVTQTPSHQVTQMGQEVILRCVPISNHLYFYWYRQILGQKVEFLVSFYNNEISEKSEIFDDQFSVERPDGSNFTLKIRSTKLEDSAMYFCASSGPGGNEQFFGPGTRLTVL.

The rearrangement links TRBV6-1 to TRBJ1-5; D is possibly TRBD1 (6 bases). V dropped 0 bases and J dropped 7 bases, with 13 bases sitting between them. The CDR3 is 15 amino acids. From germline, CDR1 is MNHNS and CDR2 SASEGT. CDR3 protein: CASSEARGGGQPQHF. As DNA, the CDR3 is TGTGCCAGCAGTGAAGCGAGGGGGGGAGGACAGCCCCAGCATTTT.

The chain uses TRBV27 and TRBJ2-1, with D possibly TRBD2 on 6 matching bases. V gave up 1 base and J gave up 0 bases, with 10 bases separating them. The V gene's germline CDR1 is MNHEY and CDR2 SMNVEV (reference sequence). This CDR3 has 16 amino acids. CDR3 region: CASSLWTGSSYNEQFF. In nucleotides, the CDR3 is TGTGCCAGCAGTTTATGGACCGGGAGCTCCTACAATGAGCAGTTCTTC.

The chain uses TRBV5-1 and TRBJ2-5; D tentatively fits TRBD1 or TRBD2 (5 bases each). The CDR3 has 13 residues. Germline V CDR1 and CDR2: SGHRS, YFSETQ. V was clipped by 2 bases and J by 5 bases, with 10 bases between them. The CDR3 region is CASSLGELETQYF. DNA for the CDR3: TGCGCCAGCAGCTTAGGGGAGCTGGAGACCCAGTACTTC. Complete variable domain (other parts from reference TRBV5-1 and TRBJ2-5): KAGVTQTPRYLIKTRGQQVTLSCSPISGHRSVSWYQQTPGQGLQFLFEYFSETQRNKGNFPGRFSGRQFSNSRSEMNVSTLELGDSALYLCASSLGELETQYFGPGTRLLVL.

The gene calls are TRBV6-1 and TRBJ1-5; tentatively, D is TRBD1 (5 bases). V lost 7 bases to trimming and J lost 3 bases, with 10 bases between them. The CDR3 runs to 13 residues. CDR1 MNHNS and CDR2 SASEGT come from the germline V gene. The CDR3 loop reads CASIGVPNQPQHF. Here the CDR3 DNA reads TGTGCCAGCATAGGGGTACCCAATCAGCCCCAGCATTTT.

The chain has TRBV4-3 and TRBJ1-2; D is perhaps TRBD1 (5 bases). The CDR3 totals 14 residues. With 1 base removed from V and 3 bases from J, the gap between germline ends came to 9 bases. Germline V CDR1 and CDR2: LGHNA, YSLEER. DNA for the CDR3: TGCGCCAGCAGCCAAGGAACAGGTGACTATGGCTACACCTTC. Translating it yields CASSQGTGDYGYTF.

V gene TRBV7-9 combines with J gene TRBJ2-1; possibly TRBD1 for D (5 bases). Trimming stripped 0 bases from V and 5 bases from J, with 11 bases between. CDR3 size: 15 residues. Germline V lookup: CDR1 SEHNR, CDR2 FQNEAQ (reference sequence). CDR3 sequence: CASSLARVEDNEQFF. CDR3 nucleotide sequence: TGTGCCAGCAGCTTAGCCAGGGTTGAGGACAATGAGCAGTTCTTC. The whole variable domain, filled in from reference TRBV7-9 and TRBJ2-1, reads DTGVSQNPRHKITKRGQNVTFRCDPISEHNRLYWYRQTLGQGPEFLTYFQNEAQLEKSRLLSDRFSAERPKGSFSTLEIQRTEQGDSAMYLCASSLARVEDNEQFFGPGTRLTVL.

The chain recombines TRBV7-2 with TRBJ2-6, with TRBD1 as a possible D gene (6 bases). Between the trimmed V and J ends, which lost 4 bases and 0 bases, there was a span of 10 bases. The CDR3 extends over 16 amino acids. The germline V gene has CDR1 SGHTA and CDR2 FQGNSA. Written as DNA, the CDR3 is TGTGCCAGCAGCTCGACAGGACGCTCTGGGGCCAACGTCCTGACTTTC. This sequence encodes CASSSTGRSGANVLTF.

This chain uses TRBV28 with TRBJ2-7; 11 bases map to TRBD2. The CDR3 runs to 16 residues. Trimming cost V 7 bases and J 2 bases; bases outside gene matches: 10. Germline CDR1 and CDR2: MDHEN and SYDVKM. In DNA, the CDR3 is TGTGCCAGCACCAAGTTCCCGGGACTAGCGGCCTACGAGCAGTACTTC. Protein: CASTKFPGLAAYEQYF.

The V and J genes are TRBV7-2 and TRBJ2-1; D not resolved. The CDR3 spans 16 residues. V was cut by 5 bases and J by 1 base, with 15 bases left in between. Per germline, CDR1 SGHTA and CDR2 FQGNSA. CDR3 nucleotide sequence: TGTGCCAGCAGCCCCCTAGGCCTATCTTCCTACAATGAGCAGTTCTTC. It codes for CASSPLGLSSYNEQFF.